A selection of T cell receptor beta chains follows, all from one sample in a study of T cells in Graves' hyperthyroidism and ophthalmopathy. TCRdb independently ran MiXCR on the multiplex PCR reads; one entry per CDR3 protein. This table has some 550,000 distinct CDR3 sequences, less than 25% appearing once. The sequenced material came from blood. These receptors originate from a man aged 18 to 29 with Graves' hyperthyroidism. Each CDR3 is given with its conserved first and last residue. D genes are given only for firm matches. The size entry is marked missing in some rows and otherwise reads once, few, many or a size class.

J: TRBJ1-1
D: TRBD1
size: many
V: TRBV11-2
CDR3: CASSHPVRGLSTEAFF

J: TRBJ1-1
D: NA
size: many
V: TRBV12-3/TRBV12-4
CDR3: CASSLGPIEAFF

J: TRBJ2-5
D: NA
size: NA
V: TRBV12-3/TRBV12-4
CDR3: CASKSSVSVVETQYF

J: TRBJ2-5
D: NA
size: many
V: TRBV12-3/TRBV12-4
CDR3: CASSPRRVQETQYF

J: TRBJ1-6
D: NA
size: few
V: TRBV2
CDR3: CASRPGPGNSPLHF

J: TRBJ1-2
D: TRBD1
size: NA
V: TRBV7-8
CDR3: CASSLGVRGPYYGYTF

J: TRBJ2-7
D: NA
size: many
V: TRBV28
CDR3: CASSYSSSIVYEQYF

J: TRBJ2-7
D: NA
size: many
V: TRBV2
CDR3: CASSSTRGTLEQYF

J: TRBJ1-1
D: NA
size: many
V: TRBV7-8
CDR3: CASGHFRTEAFF

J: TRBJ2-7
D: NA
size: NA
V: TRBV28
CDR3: CASSQAPTGAFPEQYF

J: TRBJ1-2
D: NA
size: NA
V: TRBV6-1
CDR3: CASSEGDSLYGYTF

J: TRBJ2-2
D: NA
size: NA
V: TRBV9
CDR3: CASGGGELFF

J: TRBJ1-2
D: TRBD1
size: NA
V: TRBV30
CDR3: CAWSVGQGPYGYTF

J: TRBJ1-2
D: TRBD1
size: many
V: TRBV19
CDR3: CASTVGQGYGYTF

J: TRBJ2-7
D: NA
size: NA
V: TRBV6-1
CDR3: CASSEEQGSIIPYEQYF

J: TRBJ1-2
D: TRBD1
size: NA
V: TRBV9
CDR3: CAMRQGRASNYGYTF

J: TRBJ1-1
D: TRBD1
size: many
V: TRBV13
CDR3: CASAGQSLMNTEAFF

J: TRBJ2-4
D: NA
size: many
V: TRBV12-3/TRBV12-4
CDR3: CASNTDKLGWTKNIQYF

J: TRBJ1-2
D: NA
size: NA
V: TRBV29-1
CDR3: CSGRDFDPYGYTF

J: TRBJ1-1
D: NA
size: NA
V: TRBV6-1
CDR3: CASINNAQGGITEAFF

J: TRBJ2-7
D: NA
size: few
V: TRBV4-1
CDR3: CASSQDSGGISYEQYF

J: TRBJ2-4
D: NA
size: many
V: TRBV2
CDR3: CASSDGDSHIQYF

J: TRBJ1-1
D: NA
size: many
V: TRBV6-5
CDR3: CASSNLGARAFF

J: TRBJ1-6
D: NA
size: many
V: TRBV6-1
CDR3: CASSEMPGAYLSPLHF

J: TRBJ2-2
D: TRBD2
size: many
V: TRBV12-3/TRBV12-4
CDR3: CASSLRGAGELFF

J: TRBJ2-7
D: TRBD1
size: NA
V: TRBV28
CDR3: CASSHRGPPYEQYF

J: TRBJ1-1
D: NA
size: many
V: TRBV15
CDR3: CATSRTRAGTEAFF

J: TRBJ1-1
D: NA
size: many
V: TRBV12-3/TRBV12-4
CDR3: CATLRQNTEAFF

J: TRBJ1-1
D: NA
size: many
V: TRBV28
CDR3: CASSLISDYGTEAFF

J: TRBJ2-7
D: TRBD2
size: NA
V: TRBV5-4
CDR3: CASSLGQREGREQYF

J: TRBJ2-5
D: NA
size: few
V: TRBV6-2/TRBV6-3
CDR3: CASSYLQETQYF

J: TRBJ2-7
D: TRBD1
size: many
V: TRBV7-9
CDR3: CASSSTGGREQYF